This T cell receptor (beta chain) is from a study of blood T cell repertoires in COVID-19. Profiling relied on immunoSEQ multiplex PCR, and the TCRdb table lists in-frame clones only, not all of them. This sample has around 150,000 clones; approximately 86% occur once, and the top ten carry 6.2%. Germline CDR1 LGHDT, CDR2 YNNKEL (reference sequence). There are 16 residues in the CDR3. Trimming removed 4 bases at V and 7 bases at J, with 20 bases between. Allocation to cohorts depended on clinical history reported by the participants. The receptor was isolated from a woman aged 40 to 50 who had recovered from COVID-19. What was sequenced was PBMCs or T cells enriched from blood (not recorded which). The V and J genes are TRBV3-1 (or the pseudogene TRBV3-2) and TRBJ2-4; TRBD1 is a possible D gene (6 bases). In DNA form, the CDR3 reads TGTGCCAGCAGCCCCCAACCGGGACATAAGGGGAACATTCAGTACTTC. It yields the protein CASSPQPGHKGNIQYF.